The entry below describes one T cell receptor beta chain. The antigen is undetermined. Naive or memory CD4+ cells were cultured 1:1 with T cell-depleted PBMCs plus CEF. Naive and memory CD4+ T cells were cultured with CEF, then survey-sequenced. The table came from immunoSEQ multiplex PCR; TCRdb's copy has only in-frame clones and leaves some out. The repertoire holds about 36,000 clones, with about four fifths as singletons. The record originates from a study of CD4 T cells in relation to SARS-CoV-2 and coronaviruses. Whole-study context: PBMCs were cultured with antigen for nine to eleven days before TCR beta sequencing.

This clonotype was obtained from an adult with COVID-19. The sample taken for sequencing was naive CD4+ T cells from PBMCs, cultured in vitro. The subset denotes: naive CD4+ T cells isolated by negative enrichment.

The CDR3 reads CASSLRAETQYF. The CDR3, as DNA: TGTGCCAGCAGCTTACGCGCTGAGACCCAGTACTTC. This chain uses TRBV5-4 with TRBJ2-5; D unresolved. Germline values: CDR1 SGHNT, CDR2 YYREEE (reference sequence). Trimming removed 2 bases at V and 5 bases at J, with 7 bases between. This CDR3 region has 12 residues.